These 27 T cell receptor beta chains were sequenced from one sample in a study of CD8+ T cells in alopecia areata. Extracted RNA was reverse transcribed into cDNA, the sequencing template. TCRdb keeps only in-frame clones here, not all; method: immunoSEQ multiplex PCR. Of fewer than 200,000 clones listed, approximately 65% are singletons. This specimen was CD8+ T cells sorted from blood, taken at week 0. The receptors stem from a human donor with alopecia areata.

The V gene is TRBV2, the J gene TRBJ2-3, with 10 bases aligning to TRBD1. Germline V gene lookup returns CDR1 SNHLY and CDR2 FYNNEI. V lost 2 bases and J lost 12; bases outside the gene matches: 5. The CDR3 extends over 13 amino acids. The CDR3 reads CASSEFGTGEQYF. Here the CDR3 DNA reads TGTGCCAGCAGTGAATTCGGGACAGGGGAACAGTATTTT.

The chain is built from TRBV30 and TRBJ1-1; D is perhaps TRBD1 (5 bases). Germline V gene lookup returns CDR1 GTSNPN and CDR2 SVGIG (reference sequence). This CDR3 contains 13 residues. V shed 0 bases and J shed 3 bases, with 8 bases lying between them. The CDR3 region has the DNA TGTGCCTGGAGTGTCGGAGGGGACACTGAAGCTTTCTTT. Translating gives CAWSVGGDTEAFF.

This chain links TRBV19 with TRBJ1-2; a possible D gene is TRBD1 (5 bases). V was clipped by 5 bases and J by 3 bases, with 16 bases between them. The CDR3 has 15 amino acids. CDR1 is LNHDA, CDR2 SQIVND, per germline (reference sequence). The CDR3 spells CASSPLWGDDYGYTF. CDR3 DNA sequence: TGTGCCAGTAGTCCCCTATGGGGCGACGACTATGGCTACACCTTC.

This chain joins TRBV5-1 and TRBJ2-3, with D perhaps TRBD2 (5 bases). The CDR3 consists of 13 residues. Trimming stripped 3 bases from V and 3 bases from J, with 8 bases between. CDR1 is SGHRS, CDR2 YFSETQ, per germline. The CDR3 here is CASSSSGTDTQYF. The CDR3 DNA is TGCGCCAGCAGCTCTTCGGGAACAGATACGCAGTATTTT.

The chain couples TRBV13 to TRBJ2-7; no definite D call. Germline lookup yields CDR1 PRHDT and CDR2 FYEKMQ (reference sequence). This CDR3 spans 12 amino acids. The germline V and J ends were trimmed by 5 bases and 0 bases, with 5 bases remaining between them. CDR3: CASSQASYEQYF. As DNA, the CDR3 is TGTGCCAGCAGCCAAGCCTCCTACGAGCAGTACTTC. The entire variable domain, with the rest obtained from reference TRBV13 and TRBJ2-7, is as follows: AAGVIQSPRHLIKEKRETATLKCYPIPRHDTVYWYQQGPGQDPQFLISFYEKMQSDKGSIPDRFSAQQFSDYHSELNMSSLELGDSALYFCASSQASYEQYFGPGTRLTVT.

This sequence joins TRBV29-1 and TRBJ2-2; D is perhaps TRBD1 (5 bases). The CDR3 spans 14 residues. Germline CDR1 is SQVTM and CDR2 is ANQGSEA. Trimming took 1 base from V and 4 from J, leaving 10 bases between them. The CDR3 is CSVEGQTFTGELFF. The DNA of the CDR3 is TGCAGCGTTGAAGGACAGACTTTCACCGGGGAGCTGTTTTTT.

A word on this clone: The same CDR3 can be traced to other DNA sequences in this sample. This chain links TRBV4-1 with TRBJ2-7; D remains unclear. The CDR3 has 12 residues. Trimming took off 0 bases at V and 4 bases at J, with 4 bases between the two ends. Germline loops: CDR1 MGHRA, CDR2 YSYEKL. In DNA form, the CDR3 reads TGCGCCAGCAGCCAAGACAGTTACGAGCAGTACTTC. It codes for CASSQDSYEQYF.

The genes are TRBV12-5 and TRBJ1-5; 7 bases fit TRBD1. This CDR3 is built from 18 residues. Unmatched junction bases numbered 18, after V lost 4 bases and J lost 6 bases. Germline loops: CDR1 LGHNT, CDR2 FRNRAP. CDR3 nucleotides: TGTGCTAGTGGTTACCACACCTTAGAGGGGGCATGGTTTCAGCCCCAGCATTTT. Translating gives CASGYHTLEGAWFQPQHF.

The chain links TRBV14 to TRBJ2-1; D perhaps matches TRBD2 (6 bases). The CDR3 has 15 residues. The ends were cut back, 0 bases at V and 2 bases at J, with 8 bases in the middle. Germline CDR1 and CDR2: SGHDN and FVKESK. The DNA for the CDR3 is TGTGCCAGCAGCCAAGACGGGAGCCCCTACAATGAGCAGTTCTTC. This sequence encodes CASSQDGSPYNEQFF.

The rearrangement links TRBV4-1 to TRBJ1-2; D is perhaps TRBD1 (6 bases). The CDR3 is 15 amino acids. The V end lost 0 bases, the J end lost 8 bases, and 16 bases lay between the germline ends. Germline assignment: CDR1 MGHRA and CDR2 YSYEKL. This CDR3 reads CASSQDPGDNLGYTF. The CDR3 region has the DNA TGCGCCAGCAGCCAAGACCCAGGGGACAACTTAGGCTACACCTTC.

The genes are TRBV12-2 and TRBJ2-3; the table's D call of TRBD2 was not tested on the DNA. TRBV12-2 is a pseudogene segment. This CDR3 spans 14 amino acids. DNA of the CDR3: TGTGCAAGTCGCCCCCGGGAGAACACAGATACGCAGTATTTT. Amino acids: CASRPRENTDTQYF.

CDR3 protein: CASSLDRGVFEQYF. The CDR3 nucleotides are TGCGCCAGCAGCTTGGATAGGGGCGTCTTTGAGCAGTACTTC. This chain joins TRBV5-1 and TRBJ2-7; TRBD1 might be the D (5 bases). Germline loops: CDR1 SGHRS, CDR2 YFSETQ. This CDR3 spans 14 amino acids. Trimming pared 0 bases from V and 7 bases from J, leaving 14 bases between.

This clone rates as medium-sized (0.01 to 0.1%). The rearrangement uses TRBV28 and TRBJ2-3; 7 positions match TRBD2. This CDR3 has 14 residues. Germline CDR1 and CDR2: MDHEN and SYDVKM. J gave up 1 base and V 4 bases, and 2 bases lay outside the gene matches. CDR3 nucleotide sequence: TGTGCCAGCAGTTACCTAGCGGGCACAGATACGCAGTATTTT. Protein sequence: CASSYLAGTDTQYF.

This chain uses TRBV5-6 with TRBJ2-5; a weak D match, TRBD1 (5 bases). Germline CDR1 is SGHDT and CDR2 is YYEEEE. The germline V and J ends were trimmed by 3 bases and 5 bases, with 8 bases remaining between them. The CDR3 runs to 12 residues. Here the CDR3 DNA reads TGTGCCAGCAGCTGGGGCTCTGAGACCCAGTACTTC. Translating gives CASSWGSETQYF.

This rearrangement joins TRBV10-3 to TRBJ1-2; a possible D gene is TRBD1 (5 bases). Germline CDR1 reads ENHRY; CDR2 reads SYGVKD. CDR3 length: 14 residues. V was trimmed by 8 bases and J by 3 bases, leaving 16 bases between them. The CDR3 here is CAIREGPVDYGYTF. The CDR3 bases are TGTGCCATCCGGGAGGGACCCGTGGACTATGGCTACACCTTC.

The chain couples TRBV7-9 to TRBJ2-2; 7 nucleotides align to TRBD2. V was pared by 5 bases and J by 1 base, with 13 bases of the junction left unmatched. The CDR3 has 18 residues. Germline V gene lookup returns CDR1 SEHNR and CDR2 FQNEAQ (reference sequence). The CDR3 loop reads CASSPGPGGSGNTGELFF. As DNA, the CDR3 is TGTGCCAGCAGCCCCGGACCGGGGGGTAGCGGGAACACCGGGGAGCTGTTTTTT.

Concerning this clone itself: Other nucleotide sequences in the sample specify the same CDR3. The chain is built from TRBV7-9 and TRBJ2-7, with D uncertain. Trimming removed 2 bases at V and 3 bases at J, with 5 bases between. This CDR3 contains 12 residues. Per the germline V gene, CDR1 is SEHNR and CDR2 is FQNEAQ (reference sequence). The CDR3 DNA is TGTGCCAGCAGCTTAAAGAGCTACGAGCAGTACTTC. It yields the protein CASSLKSYEQYF.

The chain has TRBV9 and TRBJ1-6; D is undetermined. The CDR3 is 14 residues long. Looked up from germline, CDR1 is SGDLS and CDR2 is YYNGEE. The ends were cut back, 0 bases at V and 6 bases at J, with 7 bases in the middle. CDR3 sequence (DNA): TGTGCCAGCAGCGTAGCTGCTAGTAATTCACCCCTCCACTTT. Translated: CASSVAASNSPLHF.

The chain recombines TRBV5-6 with TRBJ1-1; D possibly corresponds to TRBD1 (6 bases). V was shortened by 4 bases and J by 10 bases, with 14 bases between the two germline ends. This CDR3 is 12 amino acids long. Germline V lookup: CDR1 SGHDT, CDR2 YYEEEE. The CDR3 bases are TGTGCCAGCAGCCTTGGACAGACCCGAGCTTTCTTT. Its translation: CASSLGQTRAFF.

There are a few counts of this clone. The chain has TRBV7-9 and TRBJ2-7, with D perhaps TRBD1 or TRBD2 (5 bases each). Germline V gives CDR1 SEHNR, CDR2 FQNEAQ (reference sequence). V lost 5 bases, J lost 9 bases, and 17 bases lay in between. The CDR3 contains 13 residues. Written as DNA, the CDR3 is TGTGCCAGCAGCGAGGGACCGACGGTACGGCAGTACTTC. Translated: CASSEGPTVRQYF.

The V gene is TRBV9, the J gene TRBJ2-7; weak D call: TRBD2 (5 bases). Germline V gene sequence: CDR1 SGDLS, CDR2 YYNGEE. Trimming took off 4 bases at V and 2 bases at J, with 16 bases between the two ends. There are 15 residues in the CDR3. CDR3 residues: CASSPQRGPTYEQYF. In DNA form, the CDR3 reads TGTGCCAGCAGCCCTCAACGAGGGCCTACCTACGAGCAGTACTTC.

The CDR3 DNA sequence: TGTGCCAGCAGCCAGACGACAGGTCTAGCCAAAAACATTCAGTACTTC. As protein: CASSQTTGLAKNIQYF. The V gene is TRBV14, the J gene TRBJ2-4, with D possibly being TRBD1 (6 bases). Trimming took 3 bases from V and 0 from J, leaving 12 bases between them. The CDR3 is made up of 16 amino acids. Germline-derived CDR1 and CDR2 are SGHDN and FVKESK.

The rearrangement uses TRBV5-1 and TRBJ1-2, with D unclear. Germline V gene lookup returns CDR1 SGHRS and CDR2 YFSETQ. V was shortened by 4 bases and J by 0 bases, with 10 bases between the two germline ends. CDR3 length equals 14 residues. The DNA for the CDR3 is TGCGCCAGCAGCCCATATCAGGCTAACTATGGCTACACCTTC. This gives the protein CASSPYQANYGYTF.

The gene calls are TRBV29-1 and TRBJ1-2; D call uncertain. The CDR3 runs 9 residues. Germline V gives CDR1 SQVTM, CDR2 ANQGSEA. The V end was cut by 8 bases, the J end by 5 bases, with 6 bases between. The CDR3 loop is CSPFYGYTF. Here the CDR3 DNA reads TGCAGCCCCTTTTATGGCTACACCTTC.

The genes are TRBV4-1 and TRBJ1-2; the match to TRBD1 covers 7 bases. Germline CDR1 reads MGHRA; CDR2 reads YSYEKL. V gave up 4 bases and J gave up 5 bases; unmatched junction bases: 4. CDR3 length: 13 amino acids. The CDR3 nucleotides read TGCGCCAGCAGCCCAGGGGGAGGGTATGGCTACACCTTC. Its translation is CASSPGGGYGYTF.

V is TRBV5-6 and J is TRBJ1-1; D not certain. Germline CDR1 SGHDT, CDR2 YYEEEE. The CDR3 runs to 12 residues. V shed 2 bases and J shed 4 bases, with 6 bases lying between them. The CDR3 DNA is TGTGCCAGCAGCTTTACAGTCACTGAAGCTTTCTTT. Translated, it gives CASSFTVTEAFF.

This chain joins TRBV19 and TRBJ1-2; the D gene is possibly TRBD1 (5 bases). CDR3 length: 18 amino acids. Trimming stripped 0 bases from V and 4 bases from J, with 21 bases between. Germline-derived CDR1 and CDR2 are LNHDA and SQIVND (reference sequence). The CDR3 DNA reads as TGTGCCAGTAGTATAGATCTATTCCCCGGGACGGACCTCTATGGCTACACCTTC. This gives the protein CASSIDLFPGTDLYGYTF.